This TCR beta chain originates from a study of long-term antiretroviral therapy in people with HIV. This was the immunoSEQ v3.0 assay at survey level. Clones were read by immunoSEQ multiplex PCR, and TCRdb kept only the in-frame ones, dropping some. The sample carries 20,000 to 25,000 clones, 80% to 90% recorded once. This clone appeared a single time. The germline V gene has CDR1 LGHNT and CDR2 FRNRAP. V lost 3 bases, J lost 0 bases, and 21 bases lay in between. The CDR3 consists of 19 residues. One or more pre-ART and two or more post-ART PBMC samples were available from each donor. This TCR was sampled from a woman aged 25 to 45 with HIV. The V call is TRBV12-5, the J call TRBJ1-5; possibly TRBD1 for D (6 bases). The specimen comprised unsorted PBMCs, sampled 1.8 years before starting antiretroviral therapy. CDR3 protein: CASGFGLPGQIDSNQPQHF. The CDR3 DNA sequence: TGTGCTAGTGGTTTTGGCCTTCCGGGACAAATCGATAGCAATCAGCCCCAGCATTTT. Together with reference TRBV12-5 and TRBJ1-5, the CDR3 gives the full variable domain: DARVTQTPRHKVTEMGQEVTMRCQPILGHNTVFWYRQTMMQGLELLAYFRNRAPLDDSGMPKDRFSAEMPDATLATLKIQPSEPRDSAVYFCASGFGLPGQIDSNQPQHFGDGTRLSIL.